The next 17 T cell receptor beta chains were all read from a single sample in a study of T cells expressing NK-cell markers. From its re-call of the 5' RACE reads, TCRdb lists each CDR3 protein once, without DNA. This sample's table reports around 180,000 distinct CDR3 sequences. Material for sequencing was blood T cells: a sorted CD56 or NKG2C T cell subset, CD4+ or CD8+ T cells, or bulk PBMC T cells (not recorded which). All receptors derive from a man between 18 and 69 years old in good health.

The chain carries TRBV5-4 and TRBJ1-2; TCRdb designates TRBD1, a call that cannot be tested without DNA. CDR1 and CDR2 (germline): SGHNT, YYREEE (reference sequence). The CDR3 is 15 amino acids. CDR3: CASSFWTGGNYGYTF.

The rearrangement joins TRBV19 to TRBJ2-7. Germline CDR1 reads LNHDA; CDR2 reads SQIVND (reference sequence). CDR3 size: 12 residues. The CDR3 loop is CASSMDGYEQYF.

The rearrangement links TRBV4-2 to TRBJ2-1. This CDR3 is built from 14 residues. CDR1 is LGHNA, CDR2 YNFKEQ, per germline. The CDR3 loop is CASSQEHKYNEQFF.

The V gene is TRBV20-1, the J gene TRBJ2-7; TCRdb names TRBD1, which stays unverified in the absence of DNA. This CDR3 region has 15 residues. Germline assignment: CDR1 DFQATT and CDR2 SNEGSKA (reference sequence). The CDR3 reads CSAISDKHLSYEQYF.

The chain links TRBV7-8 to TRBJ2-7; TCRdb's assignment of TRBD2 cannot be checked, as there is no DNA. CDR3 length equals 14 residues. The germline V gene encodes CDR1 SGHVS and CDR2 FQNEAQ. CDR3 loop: CASSLLEAGGEQYF.

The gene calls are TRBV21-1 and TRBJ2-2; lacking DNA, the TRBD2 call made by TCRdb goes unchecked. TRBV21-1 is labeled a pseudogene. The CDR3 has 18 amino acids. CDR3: CASSGQLCGGVNTGELFF.

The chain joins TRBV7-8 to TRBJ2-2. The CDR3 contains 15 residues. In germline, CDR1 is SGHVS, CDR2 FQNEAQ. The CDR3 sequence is CASTVTTDGTGELFF.

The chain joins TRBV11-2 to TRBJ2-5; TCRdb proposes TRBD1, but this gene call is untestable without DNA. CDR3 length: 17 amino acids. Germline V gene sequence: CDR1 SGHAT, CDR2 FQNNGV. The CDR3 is CASSLGNPSLPKETQYF.

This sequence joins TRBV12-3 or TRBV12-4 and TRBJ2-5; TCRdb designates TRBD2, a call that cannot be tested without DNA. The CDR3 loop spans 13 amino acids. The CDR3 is CASSTDFQETQYF.

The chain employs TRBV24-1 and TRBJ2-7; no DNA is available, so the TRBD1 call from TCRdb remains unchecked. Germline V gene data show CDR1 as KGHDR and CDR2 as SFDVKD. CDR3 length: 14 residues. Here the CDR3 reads CATSDSGTSYEQYF.

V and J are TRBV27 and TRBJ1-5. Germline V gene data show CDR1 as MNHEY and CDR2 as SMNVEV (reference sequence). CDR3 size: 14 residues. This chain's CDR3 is CASSSPLSNQPQHF.

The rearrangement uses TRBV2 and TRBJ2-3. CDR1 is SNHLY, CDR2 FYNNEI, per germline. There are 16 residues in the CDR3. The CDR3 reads CASSGSAALATDTQYF.

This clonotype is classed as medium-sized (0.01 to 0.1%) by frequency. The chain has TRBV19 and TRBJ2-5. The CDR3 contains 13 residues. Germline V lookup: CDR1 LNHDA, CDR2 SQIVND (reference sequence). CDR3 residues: CASSIDFQETQYF. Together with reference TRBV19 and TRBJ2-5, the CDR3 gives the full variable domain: DGGITQSPKYLFRKEGQNVTLSCEQNLNHDAMYWYRQDPGQGLRLIYYSQIVNDFQKGDIAEGYSVSREKKESFPLTVTSAQKNPTAFYLCASSIDFQETQYFGPGTRLLVL.

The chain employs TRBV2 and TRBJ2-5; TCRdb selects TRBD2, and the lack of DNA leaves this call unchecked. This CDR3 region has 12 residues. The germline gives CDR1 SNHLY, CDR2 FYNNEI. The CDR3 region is CASSPRAGTQYF.

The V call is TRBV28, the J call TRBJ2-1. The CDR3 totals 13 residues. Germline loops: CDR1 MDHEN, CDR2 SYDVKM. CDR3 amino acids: CASSVLPHHEQFF.

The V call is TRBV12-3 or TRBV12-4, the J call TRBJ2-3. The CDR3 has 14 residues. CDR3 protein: CASSPMTLWDTQYF.

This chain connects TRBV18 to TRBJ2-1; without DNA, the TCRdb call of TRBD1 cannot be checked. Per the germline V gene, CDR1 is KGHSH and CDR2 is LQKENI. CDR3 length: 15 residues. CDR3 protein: CASSIRDISYNEQFF.